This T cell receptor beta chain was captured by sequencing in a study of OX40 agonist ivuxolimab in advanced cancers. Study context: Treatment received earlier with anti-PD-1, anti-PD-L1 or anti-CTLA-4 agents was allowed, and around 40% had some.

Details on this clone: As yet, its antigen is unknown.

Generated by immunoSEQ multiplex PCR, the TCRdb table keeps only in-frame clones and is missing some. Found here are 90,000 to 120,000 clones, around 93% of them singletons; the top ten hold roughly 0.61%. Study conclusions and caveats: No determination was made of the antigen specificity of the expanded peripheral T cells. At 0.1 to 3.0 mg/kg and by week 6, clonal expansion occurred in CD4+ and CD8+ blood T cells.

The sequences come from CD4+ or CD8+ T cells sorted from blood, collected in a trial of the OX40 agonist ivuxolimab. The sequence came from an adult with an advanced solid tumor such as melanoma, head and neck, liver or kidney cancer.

The CDR3 loop is CASKRWRETQYF. CDR3 nucleotide sequence: TGTGCCAGCAAACGTTGGAGAGAGACCCAGTACTTC. The chain carries TRBV6-6 and TRBJ2-5; D remains unclear. This CDR3 region has 12 residues. V was trimmed by 7 bases and J by 4 bases, leaving 10 bases between them. CDR1 and CDR2 from the germline V gene are MNHNY and SVGAGI (reference sequence).